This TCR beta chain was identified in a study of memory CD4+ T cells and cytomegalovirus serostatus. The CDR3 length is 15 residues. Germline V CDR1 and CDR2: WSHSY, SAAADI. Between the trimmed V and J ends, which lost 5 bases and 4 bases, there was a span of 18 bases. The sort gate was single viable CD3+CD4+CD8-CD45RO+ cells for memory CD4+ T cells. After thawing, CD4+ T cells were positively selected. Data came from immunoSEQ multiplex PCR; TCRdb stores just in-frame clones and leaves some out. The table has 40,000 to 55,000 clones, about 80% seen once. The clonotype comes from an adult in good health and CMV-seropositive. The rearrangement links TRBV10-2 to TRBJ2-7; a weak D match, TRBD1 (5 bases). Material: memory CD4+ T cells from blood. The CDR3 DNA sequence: TGCGCCAGCAGTCCCCGGACACGGCTCGAATACGAGCAGTACTTC. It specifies CASSPRTRLEYEQYF.